This record looks at one T cell receptor beta chain sequence and its context. Its specificity is unknown. Germline trimming cut 5 bases from V and 2 bases from J; bases unmatched to any gene: 11. Germline V gives CDR1 MDHEN, CDR2 SYDVKM. The CDR3 has 17 residues. This entry belongs to a study of shared clonotypes between healthy human individuals. Overall study findings and caveats: Apart from blood, nothing was sampled; tissue repertoires likely differ.

Only in-frame clones appear in the TCRdb table, and some are missing; sequencing was by immunoSEQ multiplex PCR. The table includes approximately 120,000 clones, under 70% detected once. This receptor was obtained from a woman younger than 45 in good health. The rearrangement joins TRBV28 to TRBJ2-1, with 8 bases that match TRBD1. Material for sequencing was memory CD8+ T cells sorted from blood. Stated subset: CD45RO+ cells pooled with CCR7-negative TemRA cells. The CDR3 region is CASSPSRQGLTYNEQFF. The CDR3 coding sequence is TGTGCCAGCAGTCCGAGCCGACAGGGGCTTACCTACAATGAGCAGTTCTTC.